This TCR beta chain originates from a study of tumor-infiltrating lymphocytes in primary liver carcinoma. Scientists recovered RNA and DNA together from roughly 20-30 mg of unsorted bulk tissue. Details on this clonotype: The junction departs from the called germline gene at one end, perhaps through a read error.

cDNA specific to TCR beta was made from approximately 0.55 ug of total RNA, with a constant-region primer employed for priming. What produced the TCR beta libraries was three nested multiplex PCR rounds using slightly modified ARM-PCR. The two initial PCR rounds, roughly 9 cycles each, used TRBV1-TRBV30 forward and C-beta reverse primers. TCRdb re-derived calls from the multiplex PCR reads in MiXCR, one entry per CDR3 protein. The sample shows 40,000 to 60,000 distinct CDR3 sequences, less than 75% of them seen only once. The CDR3 sequence is 15 residues long. Germline V gives CDR1 SGHAT, CDR2 FQNNGV.

The clonotype comes from a man between 40 and 49 years old with primary liver carcinoma and hepatitis B virus infection. This rearrangement joins TRBV11-2 to TRBJ2-1; D may be TRBD1 (6 bases). The material sequenced was liver tumor tissue from sampling region 5. Noted subset: tumor region T5, tumor centre. CDR3 sequence: CASSTGTGSYNKQFF. The DNA for the CDR3 is TGTGCCAGCAGCACAGGGACGGGCAGTTACAACAAGCAATTCTTC.